This TCR beta chain was documented in a study of cytomegalovirus exposure and HLA in healthy donors. In germline, CDR1 is SGHRS, CDR2 YFSETQ. The CDR3 extends over 16 amino acids. V shed 0 bases and J 3 bases; nucleotides not matched to a gene: 5. PCR involved 60 Vbeta and 13 Jbeta primers. TCRdb's copy holds only in-frame clones and misses some; the assay was immunoSEQ multiplex PCR. The repertoire includes around 150,000 clones, 70% to 80% of them detected once, and 3.5% to 5% sits in the top ten. The TCR was taken from a man younger than 35 in good health and CMV-seronegative. Sequencing used PBMCs. V and J are TRBV5-1 and TRBJ2-5; 10 positions match TRBD2. CDR3 residues: CASSLVSGGVKETQYF. Written as DNA, the CDR3 is TGCGCCAGCAGCTTGGTCAGCGGGGGGGTGAAAGAGACCCAGTACTTC.